The 20 T cell receptor beta chains reported below all come from one sample, sequenced in a study of T cells after yellow fever vaccination (dated by TCRdb to the late 2010s). Library creation used 5' RACE. TCRdb records Illumina HiSeq 2500 as the sequencer. In TCRdb, the public reads were trimmed at Q25 with fastp and aligned with MiXCR, with productive beta chains retained. Each entry merges the rows of one CDR3 protein and shows their most common DNA and genes. This sample holds about 330,000 distinct CDR3 sequences; approximately 8% were observed only once. The ten largest account for approximately 15% of the sample. Taken with the paper, the label for treatment or condition translates to: live attenuated yellow fever vaccine strain. The sequenced sample was PBMCs, obtained more than 35 days after the first yellow fever vaccination. The receptors derive from a man younger than 35 who received the YFV17D yellow fever vaccine.

In this sample, this clonotype turned up a few times. The gene calls are TRBV9 and TRBJ2-3, with TRBD1 matching 9 bases. This CDR3 contains 15 residues. Germline-derived CDR1 and CDR2 are SGDLS and YYNGEE. The V gene end was trimmed by 3 bases and the J gene end by 3 bases; junction bases not matched to a gene: 5. CDR3 sequence reads: CASSAGDRVTDTQYF. For the CDR3, the DNA is TGTGCCAGCAGCGCTGGGGACAGGGTAACAGATACGCAGTATTTT.

This clonotype was seen many times. The CDR3 here is CASSLGTVPGSYNEQFF. In nucleotides, the CDR3 is TGTGCCAGCAGCTTAGGGACGGTCCCAGGCTCCTACAATGAGCAGTTCTTC. V usage is TRBV7-8 and J usage is TRBJ2-1; the D is unclear. V was trimmed by 1 base and J by 0 bases, leaving 13 bases between them. The CDR3 consists of 17 residues. Germline CDR1 is SGHVS and CDR2 is FQNEAQ.

A few counts support this clonotype. The V gene is TRBV5-1, the J gene TRBJ2-1; TRBD2 might be the D (6 bases). This CDR3 is built from 13 residues. Trimming pared 2 bases from V and 9 bases from J, leaving 12 bases between. Germline values: CDR1 SGHRS, CDR2 YFSETQ. Here the CDR3 reads CASSFRGNSEQFF. The CDR3 nucleotides are TGCGCCAGCAGCTTTCGGGGGAATAGTGAGCAGTTCTTC.

V gene TRBV6-1 combines with J gene TRBJ1-5; D perhaps matches TRBD1 (5 bases). The V and J ends lost 8 bases and 0 bases respectively, with 20 bases between them. CDR3 size: 17 residues. Germline V gives CDR1 MNHNS, CDR2 SASEGT. The CDR3: CASFGRATLYSNQPQHF. The CDR3 DNA is TGTGCCAGCTTCGGCAGGGCCACCCTATATAGCAATCAGCCCCAGCATTTT.

This clonotype was seen a handful of times. The chain recombines TRBV12-3 or TRBV12-4 with TRBJ2-2; 8 bases map to TRBD1. Trimming removed 8 bases from V and 6 bases from J; junction bases left unmatched: 8. The CDR3 covers 14 residues. The CDR3 sequence: CASQDRVESGELFF. The DNA for the CDR3 is TGTGCCAGCCAGGACAGGGTTGAGTCCGGGGAGCTGTTTTTT.

There are many counts of this clonotype. The CDR3: CASSRGYLEANYGYTF. Written as DNA, the CDR3 is TGTGCCAGCAGTCGGGGCTATCTCGAAGCTAACTATGGCTACACCTTC. The chain carries TRBV7-2 and TRBJ1-2; possibly TRBD1 for D (5 bases). This CDR3 has 16 residues. Germline V gene lookup returns CDR1 SGHTA and CDR2 FQGNSA. Trimming cost V 6 bases and J 0 bases, with 17 bases left between them.

There are many counts of this clonotype. The rearrangement uses TRBV7-6 and TRBJ2-4; D might be TRBD1 or TRBD2, each matching 6 bases. V was trimmed by 5 bases and J by 0 bases, leaving 11 bases between them. Germline V gene lookup returns CDR1 SGHVS and CDR2 FNYEAQ. The CDR3 totals 15 residues. CDR3 in DNA: TGTGCCAGCAGCGACGGAGGGGGAGCCAAAAACATTCAGTACTTC. This sequence encodes CASSDGGGAKNIQYF.

A few counts support this clonotype. This chain joins TRBV5-4 and TRBJ2-7; no definite D call. V was clipped by 3 bases and J by 4 bases, with 8 bases between them. This CDR3 region has 12 residues. Germline V CDR1 and CDR2: SGHNT, YYREEE (reference sequence). The CDR3 nucleotides are TGTGCCAGCAGCTCCACTCGTTACGAGCAGTACTTC. Its translation: CASSSTRYEQYF.

The rearrangement links TRBV7-2 to TRBJ2-6, with D unclear. V gave up 4 bases and J gave up 0 bases, with 10 bases separating them. The V gene's germline CDR1 is SGHTA and CDR2 FQGNSA. The CDR3 contains 16 residues. The CDR3 DNA follows: TGTGCCAGCAGCTCGCAATGGGGCTCTGGGGCCAACGTCCTGACTTTC. Translated: CASSSQWGSGANVLTF.

This chain joins TRBV7-2 and TRBJ2-1; no clear D gene. Deletions cut 8 bases from V and 3 bases from J, with 17 bases between. The CDR3 spans 15 residues. Germline CDR1 is SGHTA and CDR2 is FQGNSA. CDR3 sequence (DNA): TGTGCCAGCGGACCACGTGGTCTAGGCTACAATGAGCAGTTCTTC. Translating gives CASGPRGLGYNEQFF.

The CDR3 region is CASSRLVGETQYF. The DNA for the CDR3 is TGTGCCAGCAGCAGACTAGTAGGAGAGACCCAGTACTTC. The chain links TRBV11-2 to TRBJ2-5, with D possibly TRBD2 on 6 matching bases. V dropped 5 bases and J dropped 4 bases, with 11 bases sitting between them. CDR3 size: 13 residues. The germline gives CDR1 SGHAT, CDR2 FQNNGV.

The V gene is TRBV4-3, the J gene TRBJ2-5; 11 nucleotides match TRBD2. Germline CDR1 reads LGHNA; CDR2 reads YSLEER. The trim removed 0 bases at V and 6 bases at J, leaving 6 bases unmatched. The CDR3 sequence is 16 residues long. The CDR3 reads CASSQDSGGAAKTQYF. As DNA, the CDR3 is TGCGCCAGCAGCCAAGATAGCGGGGGGGCCGCAAAGACCCAGTACTTC.

The J gene is TRBJ1-2, the V gene TRBV29-1; D is undetermined. The CDR3 runs 12 residues. The V and J ends lost 5 bases and 4 bases respectively, with 11 bases between them. Germline V gene lookup returns CDR1 SQVTM and CDR2 ANQGSEA. DNA of the CDR3: TGCAGCGTTTCCCAGGAGGGCTATGGCTACACCTTC. This sequence encodes CSVSQEGYGYTF.

The chain recombines TRBV4-1 with TRBJ2-6; the match to TRBD1 covers 7 bases. The trim removed 0 bases at V and 0 bases at J, leaving 14 bases unmatched. The CDR3 runs to 21 residues. CDR1 is MGHRA and CDR2 is YSYEKL in the germline V gene. CDR3 coding DNA: TGCGCCAGCAGCCAAGATACAGGGACAGCAAAATTTCCCTCTGGGGCCAACGTCCTGACTTTC. This codes for CASSQDTGTAKFPSGANVLTF.

The V and J genes are TRBV5-5 and TRBJ1-5; D perhaps matches TRBD1 (6 bases). There are 16 residues in the CDR3. The V and J ends lost 3 bases and 6 bases respectively, with 19 bases between them. Per the germline V gene, CDR1 is SGHKS and CDR2 is YYEKEE (reference sequence). CDR3 sequence: CASSSTGYRDTQPQHF. In nucleotides, the CDR3 is TGTGCCAGCAGCTCTACGGGTTACAGGGATACTCAGCCCCAGCATTTT.

This chain joins TRBV6-5 and TRBJ1-3; tentatively, D is TRBD1 (5 bases). CDR3 length: 18 residues. Trimming left V 0 bases short and J 2 bases short, with 17 bases between. Germline V gene sequence: CDR1 MNHEY, CDR2 SVGAGI. In DNA, the CDR3 is TGTGCCAGCAGTTACTCGGCTCTTGGCACAGGCACTGGAAACACCATATATTTT. Its translation is CASSYSALGTGTGNTIYF.

V is TRBV5-8 and J is TRBJ2-1; no clear D. Germline CDR1 and CDR2: SGHTS and YDEGEE. CDR3 length: 14 amino acids. V was pared by 0 bases and J by 5 bases, with 9 bases between. In DNA form, the CDR3 reads TGTGCCAGCAGCTTGGGGCAGCGCCACAATGAGCAGTTCTTC. As protein: CASSLGQRHNEQFF.

The V gene is TRBV6-4, the J gene TRBJ2-3, with 15 positions matching TRBD2. The CDR3 sequence is 17 residues long. V was pared by 6 bases and J by 1 base, with 5 bases of the junction left unmatched. Germline V lookup: CDR1 MRHNA, CDR2 SNTAGT. The CDR3, as DNA: TGTGCCAGCAGCCGGACTAGCGGGGGGGCAGGCACAGATACGCAGTATTTT. This gives the protein CASSRTSGGAGTDTQYF.

This clonotype was detected a few times. The chain uses TRBV4-3 and TRBJ2-2; D tentatively fits TRBD1 or TRBD2 (5 bases each). This CDR3 has 14 residues. Germline lookup yields CDR1 LGHNA and CDR2 YSLEER. Trimming removed 0 bases at V and 7 bases at J, with 9 bases between. CDR3 DNA: TGCGCCAGCAGCCAAGATCGGGGCGGCGGGGAGCTGTTTTTT. Its translation is CASSQDRGGGELFF.

This clonotype was seen at least ten times. The J gene is TRBJ2-1, the V gene TRBV7-9; D is perhaps TRBD2 (6 bases). The CDR3 covers 16 residues. V was pared by 5 bases and J by 1 base, with 15 bases between. CDR1 SEHNR and CDR2 FQNEAQ come from the germline V gene (reference sequence). The CDR3 reads CASSPDDGRSYNEQFF. The CDR3 bases are TGTGCCAGCAGCCCTGATGACGGGAGATCCTACAATGAGCAGTTCTTC.